A selection of T cell receptor beta chains follows, all from one sample in a study of CXCR3-negative and CXCR3-positive naive CD8 T cells. TCRdb processed the 5' RACE reads again and assigns one entry to each CDR3 protein, with no DNA. This sample's clone table lists 85,000 to 120,000 distinct CDR3 sequences. Sequenced: naive CXCR3+ CD8+ T cells from blood. The receptors stem from a human donor in good health. Some clones in this sample may be carry-over from other donors' samples. Each CDR3 is given with its conserved first and last residue.

J	V	CDR3
TRBJ2-2	TRBV6-4	CASSDEDAGELFF
TRBJ2-7	TRBV20-1	CSAPTGYSYEQYF
TRBJ2-1	TRBV29-1	CSVETAYSSYNEQFF
TRBJ2-7	TRBV7-2	CASSLNADRDYEQYF
TRBJ2-5	TRBV5-1	CASSLIGETQYF
TRBJ1-2	TRBV13	CASSPRQSDRGGYTF
TRBJ2-3	TRBV10-3	CAIMASGSTDTHYF
TRBJ2-7	TRBV29-1	CSVSGGDAAYEQYF
TRBJ1-2	TRBV7-2	CASSFISTGYGYTF
TRBJ2-7	TRBV4-1	CASSQVPPPASYEQYF
TRBJ1-2	TRBV28	CATRGRIYGYTF
TRBJ1-1	TRBV11-3	CASSLPGTAHEAFF
TRBJ1-2	TRBV12-3/TRBV12-4	CASRGTGDTGYTF
TRBJ2-3	TRBV5-5	CASSLGVLSTDTQYF
TRBJ1-1	TRBV5-1	CASSLWDPSETEAFF
TRBJ2-3	TRBV2	CATSVPRGSDTQYF
TRBJ2-7	TRBV11-2	CASSLGTSSEQYF
TRBJ2-2	TRBV4-2	CASSPRLVGGLSNTGELFF
TRBJ2-2	TRBV9	CASSENSPFEIAGELFF
TRBJ2-1	TRBV9	CASSIAGTLRHNEQFF
TRBJ2-7	TRBV27	CASSSIRQSTYEQYF
TRBJ2-3	TRBV15	CATSRDRGKRDGDTQYF
TRBJ2-7	TRBV19	CASSIGPGSSYEQYF
TRBJ2-7	TRBV30	CAWSALTVNHSYEQYF
TRBJ1-5	TRBV2	CASSEVKGLGQPQHF
TRBJ2-7	TRBV20-1	CSARFEGAEQYF
TRBJ2-7	TRBV7-6	CASAVGSGTSGEQYF
TRBJ2-1	TRBV28	CASSPQQGYNEQFF
TRBJ2-3	TRBV14	CASSQDGRYTYTQYF
TRBJ2-3	TRBV7-9	CASSQEGYTQYF
TRBJ2-3	TRBV11-2	CASSLGTATSTDTQYF
TRBJ1-1	TRBV10-3	CAISDEGSEAFF
TRBJ2-3	TRBV7-9	CASSPQPQGEAQYF
TRBJ2-7	TRBV12-5	CASGLWDSNYEQYF
TRBJ1-1	TRBV4-3	CASSQAPRGTTNTEAFF
TRBJ1-6	TRBV27	CASSLRGSPLHF
TRBJ2-7	TRBV20-1	CSARAQGSPSYEQYF
TRBJ2-7	TRBV10-3	CAISRTSGDPYEQYF
TRBJ1-3	TRBV21-1	CASRGHRVTGSGNTIYF
TRBJ2-5	TRBV10-3	CAISDPFEGKETQYF
TRBJ2-2	TRBV6-5	CASSSFGDYTGELFF
TRBJ1-1	TRBV12-3/TRBV12-4	CASSLESGGTEAFF
TRBJ2-7	TRBV7-3	CASSLTSGELYEQYF
TRBJ2-3	TRBV7-3	CASSVLAGGQDTQYF
TRBJ2-7	TRBV5-1	CASSSGQVTVEQYF
TRBJ2-3	TRBV7-2	CASSLDPGATDTQYF
TRBJ1-1	TRBV7-9	CASSLESNAEAFF
TRBJ2-2	TRBV5-5	CASSWGIDTGELFF
TRBJ2-5	TRBV7-9	CASSDPPDRAAQETQYF
TRBJ2-7	TRBV27	CASSPQASSYEQYF
TRBJ1-2	TRBV29-1	CSVADGPLYGYTF
TRBJ1-1	TRBV5-5	CASSLGGVLGTEAFF
TRBJ2-7	TRBV29-1	CSVLTGPYEQYF
TRBJ2-3	TRBV11-3	CASSPGGGSGTDTQYF